This T cell receptor (beta chain) was profiled in a study of shared T cell receptors in the human thymus. The length of the CDR3 is 22 residues. Germline loops: CDR1 KGHSH, CDR2 LQKENI. V was pared by 6 bases and J by 2 bases, with 27 bases of the junction left unmatched. The assay was immunoSEQ multiplex PCR, and TCRdb's table has in-frame clones only and misses some. The top ten hold 0.013% of the sample, which has approximately 580,000 clones, around 78% seen once. These data are also associated with another study on human thymus T cells. As reported in that work: During corrective heart surgery, resections were taken, and the thymus tissue came from them. Apparent skewing of V and J gene usage characterized both thymic and blood repertoires. Related work showed strongly overlapping thymic repertoires across unrelated individuals.

Input material: thymocytes. The V call is TRBV18, the J call TRBJ2-4; 8 positions agree with TRBD1. The receptor's source is a boy younger than two with a congenital heart defect. The CDR3 here is CASSTTNPDREKYMDPKNIQYF. The CDR3 nucleotides are TGTGCCAGCTCCACCACCAACCCGGACAGGGAGAAGTATATGGACCCCAAAAACATTCAGTACTTC.